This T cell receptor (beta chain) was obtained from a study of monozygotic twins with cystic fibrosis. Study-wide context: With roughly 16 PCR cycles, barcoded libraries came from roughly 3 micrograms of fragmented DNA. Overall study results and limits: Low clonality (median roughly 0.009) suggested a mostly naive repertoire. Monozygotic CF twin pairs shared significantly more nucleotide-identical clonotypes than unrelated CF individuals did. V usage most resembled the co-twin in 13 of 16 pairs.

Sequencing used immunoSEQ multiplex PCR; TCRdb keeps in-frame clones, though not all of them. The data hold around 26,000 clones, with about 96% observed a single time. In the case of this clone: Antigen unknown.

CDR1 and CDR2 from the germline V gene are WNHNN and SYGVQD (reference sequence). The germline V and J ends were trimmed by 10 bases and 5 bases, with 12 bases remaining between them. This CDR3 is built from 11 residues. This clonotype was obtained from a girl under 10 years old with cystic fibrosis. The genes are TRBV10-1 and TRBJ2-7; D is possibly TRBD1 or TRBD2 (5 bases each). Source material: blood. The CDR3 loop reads CATLRGHEQYF. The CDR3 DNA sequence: TGCGCCACCCTACGGGGCCACGAGCAGTACTTC.